The 21 T cell receptor beta chains below were found in one sample sequenced in a study of OX40 agonist ivuxolimab in advanced cancers. The table came from immunoSEQ multiplex PCR; TCRdb's copy has only in-frame clones and leaves some out. The data contain fewer than 120,000 clones, approximately 90% of them singletons. Sample: CD4+ or CD8+ T cells sorted from blood, taken in a trial of the OX40 agonist ivuxolimab. These receptors all stem from an adult with an advanced solid tumor such as melanoma, head and neck, liver or kidney cancer.

V gene TRBV4-1 combines with J gene TRBJ2-5, with 7 bases matching TRBD1. There are 16 residues in the CDR3. Germline V gene lookup returns CDR1 MGHRA and CDR2 YSYEKL. V was clipped by 0 bases and J by 2 bases; unmatched bases: 6. This CDR3 reads CASSQDIETGQETQYF. In nucleotides, the CDR3 is TGCGCCAGCAGCCAAGACATAGAGACAGGGCAAGAGACCCAGTACTTC.

J is TRBJ2-7 and V is TRBV5-4; the match to TRBD2 covers 8 bases. V gave up 2 bases and J gave up 4 bases; unmatched junction bases: 14. Germline CDR1 SGHNT, CDR2 YYREEE (reference sequence). This CDR3 contains 17 residues. CDR3 protein: CASSFKKGTRVKYEQYF. The CDR3 region has the DNA TGTGCCAGCAGCTTCAAAAAGGGGACTAGGGTTAAGTACGAGCAGTACTTC.

This chain uses TRBV19 with TRBJ1-2, with TRBD1 matching over 12 bases. Germline lookup yields CDR1 LNHDA and CDR2 SQIVND (reference sequence). J lost 4 bases, V lost 6 bases, and 3 bases had no gene match. This CDR3 has 14 amino acids. The CDR3 loop is CASRGDRGRYGYTF. CDR3 bases: TGTGCCAGTAGAGGGGACAGGGGGCGCTATGGCTACACCTTC.

The chain carries TRBV9 and TRBJ2-1; 10 bases fit TRBD2. Germline V gene sequence: CDR1 SGDLS, CDR2 YYNGEE. Trimming at V came to 3 bases and at J to 8 bases, leaving 8 bases not matched to a gene. The CDR3 has 15 amino acids. Here the CDR3 reads CASSGTSGKSHEQFF. CDR3 nucleotides: TGTGCCAGCAGCGGAACTAGCGGGAAATCCCATGAGCAGTTCTTC. The full variable domain, completed using reference TRBV9 and TRBJ2-1, is DSGVTQTPKHLITATGQRVTLRCSPRSGDLSVYWYQQSLDQGLQFLIQYYNGEERAKGNILERFSAQQFPDLHSELNLSSLELGDSALYFCASSGTSGKSHEQFFGPGTRLTVL.

The V gene is TRBV7-2, the J gene TRBJ2-7; TRBD2 matches at 7 bases. The trim removed 6 bases at V and 3 bases at J, leaving 8 bases unmatched. This CDR3 contains 14 residues. Germline V gene lookup returns CDR1 SGHTA and CDR2 FQGNSA. The CDR3 region is CASSQAGINYEQYF. The CDR3 nucleotides read TGTGCCAGCAGTCAAGCGGGGATTAACTACGAGCAGTACTTC.

The chain couples TRBV5-5 to TRBJ1-2, with D possibly TRBD1 on 5 matching bases. The CDR3 has 17 amino acids. CDR1 is SGHKS and CDR2 is YYEKEE in the germline V gene (reference sequence). Trimming left V 4 bases short and J 4 bases short, with 23 bases between. The CDR3 loop reads CASSLYLPGTASYGYTF. The CDR3 DNA sequence: TGTGCCAGCAGCCTCTACCTCCCAGGGACGGCTTCCTATGGCTACACCTTC.

V usage is TRBV7-9 and J usage is TRBJ1-1, with D unclear. CDR1 is SEHNR and CDR2 is FQNEAQ in the germline V gene (reference sequence). The CDR3 runs to 13 residues. V was cut by 0 bases and J by 1 base, with 3 bases left in between. The chain's CDR3 is CASSLAGNTEAFF. DNA for the CDR3: TGTGCCAGCAGCTTAGCAGGGAACACTGAAGCTTTCTTT.

The rearrangement uses TRBV7-9 and TRBJ1-5; 7 bases fit TRBD1. Losses at the gene ends were 4 bases for V and 4 bases for J; bases not matched to a gene: 7. Germline lookup yields CDR1 SEHNR and CDR2 FQNEAQ (reference sequence). The CDR3 runs 15 residues. Here the CDR3 reads CASSSDTGENQPQHF. The CDR3 DNA is TGTGCCAGCAGCTCCGACACAGGGGAGAATCAGCCCCAGCATTTT.

This chain connects TRBV6-1 to TRBJ1-5; TRBD1 might be the D (5 bases). CDR1 and CDR2 from the germline V gene are MNHNS and SASEGT. This CDR3 spans 13 amino acids. Trimming removed 8 bases from V and 2 bases from J, with 10 bases in between. The DNA of the CDR3 is TGTGCCAGCCAACAGGTTGGCAATCAGCCCCAGCATTTT. Its protein is CASQQVGNQPQHF.

The chain combines TRBV11-1 with TRBJ2-3; perhaps TRBD2 as D (5 bases). Per germline, CDR1 SGHAT and CDR2 FQDESV (reference sequence). V was trimmed by 6 bases and J by 5 bases, leaving 12 bases between them. The CDR3 is made up of 13 amino acids. This chain's CDR3 is CASRFSEGDTQYF. The DNA of the CDR3 is TGTGCCAGCAGGTTTTCAGAGGGAGATACGCAGTATTTT. The full variable domain, in which reference TRBV11-1 and TRBJ2-3 provide the parts outside the CDR3, is EAEVAQSPRYKITEKSQAVAFWCDPISGHATLYWYRQILGQGPELLVQFQDESVVDDSQLPKDRFSAERLKGVDSTLKIQPAELGDSAMYLCASRFSEGDTQYFGPGTRLTVL.

The rearrangement links TRBV4-2 to TRBJ2-7; 9 bases align to TRBD2. Trimming cost V 1 base and J 2 bases; bases outside gene matches: 6. This CDR3 has 16 residues. The germline V gene has CDR1 LGHNA and CDR2 YNFKEQ. CDR3 in DNA: TGTGCCAGCAGCCAAGTGGCTAGCGGGGATACCTACGAGCAGTACTTC. Protein sequence: CASSQVASGDTYEQYF.

The rearrangement joins TRBV14 to TRBJ2-1; D is perhaps TRBD1 or TRBD2 (6 bases each). The V and J ends lost 2 bases and 8 bases respectively, with 16 bases between them. CDR1 is SGHDN and CDR2 is FVKESK in the germline V gene. The CDR3 is made up of 15 amino acids. The CDR3 is CASSQRLGGLDEQFF. The CDR3 region has the DNA TGTGCCAGCAGCCAAAGACTAGGGGGGTTAGATGAGCAGTTCTTC.

The chain joins TRBV4-3 to TRBJ1-1; possible D gene TRBD1, 5 bases. This CDR3 has 15 amino acids. Germline V CDR1 and CDR2: LGHNA, YSLEER. V lost 1 base and J 4 bases, leaving 13 bases between the germline ends. The CDR3 DNA reads as TGCGCCAGCAGCCAAGTTGGCAGGGCGAGCACTGAAGCTTTCTTT. It codes for CASSQVGRASTEAFF.

The chain recombines TRBV19 with TRBJ1-2; no firm D call. This CDR3 has 13 residues. The V gene's germline CDR1 is LNHDA and CDR2 SQIVND (reference sequence). Trimming took 7 bases from V and 6 from J, leaving 15 bases between them. DNA for the CDR3: TGTGCCAGTACTCGGGAGTCTTTGCATGGCTACACCTTC. Translated, it gives CASTRESLHGYTF.

The chain has TRBV4-1 and TRBJ1-2; D unclear. In germline, CDR1 is MGHRA, CDR2 YSYEKL. V lost 4 bases and J lost 4, with 7 bases in between. This CDR3 spans 12 amino acids. DNA for the CDR3: TGCGCCAGCAGCCGAGGGAGCTATGGCTACACCTTC. This codes for CASSRGSYGYTF.

This clone has just a few counts. The gene calls are TRBV18 and TRBJ1-1; D perhaps matches TRBD1 (5 bases). The CDR3 has 12 residues. Looked up from germline, CDR1 is KGHSH and CDR2 is LQKENI. Trimming cost V 6 bases and J 11 bases, with 16 bases left between them. The CDR3 DNA reads as TGTGCCAGCTCCCCCGGTGAGGGACGGGCTTTCTTT. Translated, it gives CASSPGEGRAFF.

The chain combines TRBV11-2 with TRBJ2-2; D is undetermined. Germline CDR1 reads SGHAT; CDR2 reads FQNNGV. V was cut by 3 bases and J by 0 bases, with 5 bases left in between. CDR3 length: 14 residues. CDR3 residues: CASSFRPNTGELFF. Here the CDR3 DNA reads TGTGCCAGCAGCTTTCGACCGAACACCGGGGAGCTGTTTTTT.

This clone was seen only a few times. This sequence joins TRBV4-3 and TRBJ2-6; D is possibly TRBD1 (6 bases). The V gene lost 1 base and the J gene lost 0 bases, with 10 bases spanning the gap. This CDR3 has 17 residues. Germline CDR1 LGHNA, CDR2 YSLEER. The CDR3 spells CASSQARTASGANVLTF. The CDR3 DNA sequence: TGCGCCAGCAGCCAAGCCCGGACAGCCTCTGGGGCCAACGTCCTGACTTTC.

In this sample, this clone turned up a few times. This rearrangement joins TRBV5-1 to TRBJ2-4; D unclear. This CDR3 contains 16 residues. Trimming left V 1 base short and J 0 bases short, with 11 bases between. Per the germline V gene, CDR1 is SGHRS and CDR2 is YFSETQ. Here the CDR3 reads CASSLSDSVAKNIQYF. The CDR3 nucleotides read TGCGCCAGCAGCTTGTCAGACTCCGTAGCCAAAAACATTCAGTACTTC. Full variable domain (missing parts from reference TRBV5-1 and TRBJ2-4): KAGVTQTPRYLIKTRGQQVTLSCSPISGHRSVSWYQQTPGQGLQFLFEYFSETQRNKGNFPGRFSGRQFSNSRSEMNVSTLELGDSALYLCASSLSDSVAKNIQYFGAGTRLSVL.

This chain joins TRBV6-1 and TRBJ2-7; 7 bases are shared with TRBD1. Germline-derived CDR1 and CDR2 are MNHNS and SASEGT. The V and J ends lost 0 bases and 5 bases, in that order; junction bases with no gene match: 7. This CDR3 has 15 amino acids. CDR3 sequence: CASSEAGQVADEQYF. As DNA, the CDR3 is TGTGCCAGCAGTGAAGCCGGACAGGTGGCGGACGAGCAGTACTTC.

CDR3 DNA sequence: TGCGCCAGCAGCCAAACTAGCGGGGGGGCAGAGACCCAGTACTTC. It specifies CASSQTSGGAETQYF. The chain links TRBV4-3 to TRBJ2-5, with 13 bases lining up with TRBD2. The CDR3 totals 15 residues. Germline-derived CDR1 and CDR2 are LGHNA and YSLEER. The trim removed 2 bases at V and 4 bases at J, leaving 1 base unmatched.